The 7 T cell receptor beta chains below all came from one sample that was sequenced in a study of shared clonotypes between healthy human individuals. The protocol was immunoSEQ multiplex PCR, while the TCRdb copy is restricted to in-frame clones and leaves out a portion. The sample shows 2 million to 2.5 million clones, over 85% of them seen only once. Sequenced material: naive CD4+ T cells from PBMCs. As to subset: CD45RA+ positively selected. These receptor sequences come from a man aged 18 to 30 in good health. Some clones in this sample may be carry-over from other donors' samples.

CDR3 residues: CASSLRTSGSTTQYF. As DNA, the CDR3 is TGTGCCAGCAGCTTAAGGACTAGCGGGAGTACGACGCAGTATTTT. This chain joins TRBV7-3 and TRBJ2-3; 13 bases are a match to TRBD2. CDR1 SGHTA and CDR2 FQGTGA come from the germline V gene. The CDR3 sequence is 15 residues long. J lost 9 bases, V lost 1 base, and 4 bases had no gene match.

The chain uses TRBV6-1 and TRBJ1-4, with 7 nucleotides matching TRBD1. This CDR3 spans 13 amino acids. Germline V gene sequence: CDR1 MNHNS, CDR2 SASEGT. Unmatched junction bases numbered 7, after V lost 8 bases and J lost 7 bases. The CDR3 nucleotides read TGTGCCAGCGGGGACAGTTTCGGTGAAAAACTGTTTTTT. This sequence encodes CASGDSFGEKLFF.

The chain combines TRBV29-1 with TRBJ1-5, with 8 bases fitting TRBD1. Germline loops: CDR1 SQVTM, CDR2 ANQGSEA. Unmatched junction bases numbered 5, after V lost 5 bases and J lost 5 bases. This CDR3 is 13 amino acids long. CDR3 protein: CSVREQGDQPQHF. The CDR3 region has the DNA TGCAGCGTTCGGGAACAGGGGGATCAGCCCCAGCATTTT.

The gene calls are TRBV6-5 and TRBJ1-5; D is undetermined. The germline V gene has CDR1 MNHEY and CDR2 SVGAGI. This CDR3 is built from 13 residues. V was cut by 5 bases and J by 10 bases, with 15 bases left in between. The CDR3 spells CASSQGLTAPQHF. In nucleotides, the CDR3 is TGTGCCAGCAGTCAAGGGCTGACGGCCCCCCAGCATTTT.

The rearrangement links TRBV6-5 to TRBJ2-7; TRBD1 is a possible D gene (5 bases). This CDR3 comprises 14 residues. Germline values: CDR1 MNHEY, CDR2 SVGAGI. The V end lost 6 bases, the J end lost 0 bases, and 12 bases lay between the germline ends. The CDR3: CASRRGQGSYEQYF. The DNA of the CDR3 is TGTGCCAGCAGAAGGGGCCAAGGCTCCTACGAGCAGTACTTC.

The count of this clone is one. The V call is TRBV6-5, the J call TRBJ2-7, with 7 bases lining up with TRBD1. V shed 6 bases, J shed 3 bases, and the junction held 8 bases outside the gene matches. The CDR3 has 14 amino acids. CDR1 MNHEY and CDR2 SVGAGI come from the germline V gene. This chain's CDR3 is CASRSGQPLYEQYF. The CDR3 DNA reads as TGTGCCAGCAGGTCGGGACAGCCCCTCTACGAGCAGTACTTC.

Comment on this clone: Other DNA sequences within the sample encode an identical CDR3. The gene calls are TRBV7-9 and TRBJ2-3; TRBD1 aligns across 7 bases. The V and J ends lost 1 base and 4 bases, in that order; junction bases with no gene match: 2. CDR3 size: 14 residues. In germline, CDR1 is SEHNR, CDR2 FQNEAQ (reference sequence). The CDR3 reads CASSLGTGADTQYF. The DNA for the CDR3 is TGTGCCAGCAGCTTAGGTACAGGGGCAGATACGCAGTATTTT.